These 21 T cell receptor beta chains were all obtained from the same sample, sequenced in a study of regulatory and conventional T cells in RAG deficiency. TCRdb's table, derived via immunoSEQ multiplex PCR, lists solely in-frame clones and lacks some. This table holds 25,000 to 30,000 clones, about 95% found once. Conventional CD4+ T cells were sorted from blood as CD25-low CD127-high cells. This same sample was also part of a study on regulatory T cells. That report adds: Primers: 52 TRBV forward and 13 TRBJ reverse.

The material sequenced was CD25- CD4+ T cells sorted from blood. The receptors originated from a human donor in good health.

In its sample, this clone was seen once. The chain employs TRBV2 and TRBJ2-2; 9 positions match TRBD2. CDR3 length: 20 residues. With V trimmed by 3 bases and J by 0 bases, 14 bases remained unmatched. Germline V gene sequence: CDR1 SNHLY, CDR2 FYNNEI. CDR3 coding DNA: TGTGCCAGCAGTGATAGGTCCAGGGCAGCGGGGGGTCCGAACACCGGGGAGCTGTTTTTT. Its translation is CASSDRSRAAGGPNTGELFF. The entire variable domain, with the rest obtained from reference TRBV2 and TRBJ2-2, is as follows: EPEVTQTPSHQVTQMGQEVILRCVPISNHLYFYWYRQILGQKVEFLVSFYNNEISEKSEIFDDQFSVERPDGSNFTLKIRSTKLEDSAMYFCASSDRSRAAGGPNTGELFFGEGSRLTVL.

The gene calls are TRBV6-5 and TRBJ2-1; TRBD2 agrees at 8 bases. Germline CDR1 and CDR2: MNHEY and SVGAGI. The CDR3 is 15 residues long. Unmatched junction bases numbered 6, after V lost 6 bases and J lost 2 bases. In nucleotides, the CDR3 is TGTGCCAGCAGCCCGGGGGGGTCAGCCTACAATGAGCAGTTCTTC. It translates to CASSPGGSAYNEQFF.

The chain couples TRBV6-5 to TRBJ2-7, with TRBD1 identical over 7 bases. Germline V gives CDR1 MNHEY, CDR2 SVGAGI. CDR3 length equals 14 residues. V shed 0 bases and J 3 bases; nucleotides not matched to a gene: 2. CDR3 in amino acids: CASSYSAGGYEQYF. The CDR3 nucleotides read TGTGCCAGCAGTTACTCGGCAGGGGGCTACGAGCAGTACTTC.

The V gene is TRBV6-1, the J gene TRBJ2-7; 7 positions agree with TRBD2. The CDR3 length is 14 residues. V trimming: 3 bases; J trimming: 4 bases; junction bases outside the gene matches: 6. CDR1 MNHNS and CDR2 SASEGT come from the germline V gene. This CDR3 is CASSEGSGAYEQYF. The CDR3 nucleotides are TGTGCCAGCAGTGAGGGGAGCGGGGCGTACGAGCAGTACTTC.

This clone was recorded only once. This sequence joins TRBV5-1 and TRBJ2-7; 10 nucleotides agree with TRBD1. The length of the CDR3 is 14 residues. V shed 4 bases and J 6 bases; nucleotides not matched to a gene: 7. Per the germline V gene, CDR1 is SGHRS and CDR2 is YFSETQ. The chain's CDR3 is CASSLRQGAGEQYF. In DNA, the CDR3 is TGCGCCAGCAGCCTAAGACAGGGGGCGGGCGAGCAGTACTTC. The whole variable domain, remainder taken from reference TRBV5-1 and TRBJ2-7, is KAGVTQTPRYLIKTRGQQVTLSCSPISGHRSVSWYQQTPGQGLQFLFEYFSETQRNKGNFPGRFSGRQFSNSRSEMNVSTLELGDSALYLCASSLRQGAGEQYFGPGTRLTVT.

The V gene is TRBV6-5, the J gene TRBJ2-2; 10 nucleotides line up with TRBD2. The CDR3 is 15 amino acids. Germline V gives CDR1 MNHEY, CDR2 SVGAGI. Trimming cost V 6 bases and J 5 bases; bases outside gene matches: 6. Written as DNA, the CDR3 is TGTGCCAGCAGCGCCACTAGCGGGATAACCGGGGAGCTGTTTTTT. Its translation is CASSATSGITGELFF.

V gene TRBV5-1 combines with J gene TRBJ2-1; 10 positions agree with TRBD2. Per germline, CDR1 SGHRS and CDR2 YFSETQ. The CDR3 spans 15 residues. V lost 5 bases and J lost 1; bases outside the gene matches: 3. In nucleotides, the CDR3 is TGCGCCAGCAGGGATAGCGGGGGGTCCTACAATGAGCAGTTCTTC. Amino acids: CASRDSGGSYNEQFF.

V usage is TRBV25-1 and J usage is TRBJ1-2; D not resolved. The CDR3 has 15 residues. V lost 1 base and J 8 bases, leaving 17 bases between the germline ends. Germline-derived CDR1 and CDR2 are MGHDK and SYGVNS. CDR3 DNA: TGTGCCAGCAGTGAATTTGATCAAGAGCACCGAGGCTACACCTTC. Its protein is CASSEFDQEHRGYTF.

The gene calls are TRBV18 and TRBJ1-2; D perhaps matches TRBD1 (5 bases). Germline CDR1 is KGHSH and CDR2 is LQKENI. The CDR3 length is 16 residues. V was pared by 2 bases and J by 1 base, with 14 bases between. The CDR3 region is CASSPIDSPLNYGYTF. The DNA for the CDR3 is TGTGCCAGCTCACCAATCGACAGCCCCCTTAACTATGGCTACACCTTC.

The genes are TRBV5-1 and TRBJ2-1; a weak D match, TRBD2 (5 bases). The CDR3 runs to 15 residues. The V gene's germline CDR1 is SGHRS and CDR2 YFSETQ. V gave up 0 bases and J gave up 4 bases, with 11 bases separating them. DNA of the CDR3: TGCGCCAGCAGCTTGGATCTGGCGGGTTACAATGAGCAGTTCTTC. Amino acid sequence: CASSLDLAGYNEQFF.

The chain links TRBV5-8 to TRBJ1-5, with D perhaps matching TRBD1 (6 bases). The germline V gene has CDR1 SGHTS and CDR2 YDEGEE. Trimming cost V 0 bases and J 5 bases, with 12 bases left between them. This CDR3 is 15 amino acids long. The CDR3 DNA sequence: TGTGCCAGCAGCTTGGGTAGGGGGGGGCATCAGCCCCAGCATTTT. It specifies CASSLGRGGHQPQHF.

The V gene is TRBV6-5, the J gene TRBJ1-1, with D uncertain. The germline gives CDR1 MNHEY, CDR2 SVGAGI. Between the trimmed V and J ends, which lost 6 bases and 1 base, there was a span of 9 bases. This CDR3 spans 13 amino acids. CDR3 DNA: TGTGCCAGCAGATCCCGTAGGAACACTGAAGCTTTCTTT. It yields the protein CASRSRRNTEAFF.

This rearrangement joins TRBV9 to TRBJ2-1; the match to TRBD2 covers 12 bases. Per the germline V gene, CDR1 is SGDLS and CDR2 is YYNGEE. Trimming cost V 0 bases and J 5 bases; bases outside gene matches: 6. The CDR3 is 17 residues long. In DNA form, the CDR3 reads TGTGCCAGCAGCGTAGTGGCTAGCGGGGGGGGTCACAATGAGCAGTTCTTC. It encodes CASSVVASGGGHNEQFF.

This clone was detected once. The J gene is TRBJ2-2, the V gene TRBV2, with 8 nucleotides matching TRBD1. Germline CDR1 and CDR2: SNHLY and FYNNEI. J was trimmed by 4 bases and V by 2 bases; bases with no gene match: 3. The CDR3 loop spans 15 amino acids. CDR3 protein: CASSEQGAITGELFF. In DNA form, the CDR3 reads TGTGCCAGCAGTGAACAGGGGGCAATCACCGGGGAGCTGTTTTTT.

This chain uses TRBV2 with TRBJ1-6, with 7 bases identical to TRBD1. The V and J ends lost 7 bases and 10 bases, in that order; junction bases with no gene match: 10. The germline gives CDR1 SNHLY, CDR2 FYNNEI. The CDR3 has 14 amino acids. CDR3 protein: CASTTDRVYSPLHF. As DNA, the CDR3 is TGTGCCAGCACCACTGACAGGGTCTACTCACCCCTCCACTTT.

The chain has TRBV9 and TRBJ2-5, with 10 bases identical to TRBD1. CDR1 and CDR2 from the germline V gene are SGDLS and YYNGEE. The CDR3 consists of 17 residues. The ends lost 0 bases at V and 7 bases at J; junction bases unmatched: 12. For the CDR3, the DNA is TGTGCCAGCAGCGTAGCGACAGGGGGCACCCGCGGGGCGACCCAGTACTTC. This translates into CASSVATGGTRGATQYF.

The gene calls are TRBV6-1 and TRBJ2-3, with D tentatively TRBD1 (5 bases). CDR3 size: 13 residues. The germline V gene encodes CDR1 MNHNS and CDR2 SASEGT. V was trimmed by 7 bases and J by 5 bases, leaving 13 bases between them. The CDR3 DNA follows: TGTGCCAGCATCCTCCTAGGGGAAGATACGCAGTATTTT. Protein sequence: CASILLGEDTQYF.

In its sample, this clone was seen once. For the CDR3, the DNA is TGTGCCAGTAGTATAGATGGGGCATCGAACTCCTACGAGCAGTACTTC. It encodes CASSIDGASNSYEQYF. The chain couples TRBV19 to TRBJ2-7; possible D gene TRBD1, 5 bases. Trimming removed 0 bases at V and 0 bases at J, with 12 bases between. Germline values: CDR1 LNHDA, CDR2 SQIVND (reference sequence). The CDR3 sequence is 16 residues long.

The chain joins TRBV11-1 to TRBJ1-1; 9 positions agree with TRBD1. The CDR3 has 14 amino acids. V dropped 4 bases and J dropped 4; count of bases not matched to a gene: 4. CDR1 is SGHAT and CDR2 is FQDESV in the germline V gene (reference sequence). The CDR3 DNA sequence: TGTGCCAGCAGCTCACAGGGGGCAGGCACTGAAGCTTTCTTT. This sequence encodes CASSSQGAGTEAFF. Complete variable domain (other parts from reference TRBV11-1 and TRBJ1-1): EAEVAQSPRYKITEKSQAVAFWCDPISGHATLYWYRQILGQGPELLVQFQDESVVDDSQLPKDRFSAERLKGVDSTLKIQPAELGDSAMYLCASSSQGAGTEAFFGQGTRLTVV.

The V call is TRBV19, the J call TRBJ2-5; 8 bases align to TRBD1. Matching the DNA end better, TRBJ2-7 makes the J call doubtful. The CDR3 is 14 residues long. Germline V CDR1 and CDR2: LNHDA, SQIVND (reference sequence). The chain's CDR3 is CASRRTGPTYEQYF. In DNA form, the CDR3 reads TGTGCCAGTAGACGGACAGGGCCCACCTACGAGCAGTACTTC.

This clone was observed once. The genes are TRBV9 and TRBJ2-3, with 10 bases lining up with TRBD2. The CDR3 covers 16 residues. The V segment lost 0 bases and the J segment 4 bases; nucleotides outside the gene matches: 5. The germline gives CDR1 SGDLS, CDR2 YYNGEE. Here the CDR3 reads CASSVAQRGGADTQYF. The CDR3, as DNA: TGTGCCAGCAGCGTAGCCCAGCGGGGGGGCGCAGATACGCAGTATTTT. Based on the CDR3 plus reference TRBV9 and TRBJ2-3, the full variable domain is DSGVTQTPKHLITATGQRVTLRCSPRSGDLSVYWYQQSLDQGLQFLIQYYNGEERAKGNILERFSAQQFPDLHSELNLSSLELGDSALYFCASSVAQRGGADTQYFGPGTRLTVL.